The source of this T cell receptor beta chain is a study of radiotherapy plus CTLA-4 blockade in lung cancer. Study background: Objective responses occurred in about a sixth of patients; around 28% had disease control.

TCRdb keeps only in-frame clones here, not all; method: immunoSEQ multiplex PCR. The table lists about 110,000 clones, about 83% of them singletons. Per germline, CDR1 SGHNT and CDR2 YYREEE (reference sequence). The V end lost 4 bases, the J end lost 8 bases, and 22 bases lay between the germline ends. The CDR3 has 16 residues. The source is a human donor with non-small cell lung cancer that progressed on radiotherapy plus ipilimumab. Some clones in this sample may be carry-over from other donors' samples. The sample was peripheral blood, taken from a patient treated with radiotherapy plus ipilimumab. The rearrangement joins TRBV5-4 to TRBJ2-4, with D maybe TRBD1 (5 bases). The CDR3 bases are TGTGCCAGCAGCCATGACCAGGGTTCGGCGTCGCACATTCAGTACTTC. Amino acids: CASSHDQGSASHIQYF. Filled out from reference TRBV5-4 and TRBJ2-4, the complete variable domain reads ETGVTQSPTHLIKTRGQQVTLRCSSQSGHNTVSWYQQALGQGPQFIFQYYREEENGRGNFPPRFSGLQFPNYSSELNVNALELDDSALYLCASSHDQGSASHIQYFGAGTRLSVL.